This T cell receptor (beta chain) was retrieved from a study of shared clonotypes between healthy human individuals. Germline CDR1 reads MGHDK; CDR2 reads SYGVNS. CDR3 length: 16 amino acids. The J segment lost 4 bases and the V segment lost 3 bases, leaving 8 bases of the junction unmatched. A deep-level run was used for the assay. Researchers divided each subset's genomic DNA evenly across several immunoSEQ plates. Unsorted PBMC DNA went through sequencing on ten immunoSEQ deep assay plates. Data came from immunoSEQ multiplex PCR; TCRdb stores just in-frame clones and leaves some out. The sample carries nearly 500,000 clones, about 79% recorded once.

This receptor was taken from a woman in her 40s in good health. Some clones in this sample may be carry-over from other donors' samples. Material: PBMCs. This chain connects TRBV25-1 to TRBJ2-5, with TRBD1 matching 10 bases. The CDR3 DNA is TGTGCCAGCAGTGACTCCAGACAGGGGGCTTTAGAGACCCAGTACTTC. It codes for CASSDSRQGALETQYF.